Listed below are T cell receptor beta chains from one sample, sequenced in a study of cytomegalovirus exposure and HLA in healthy donors. Profiled with immunoSEQ multiplex PCR; TCRdb holds only in-frame clones, not every one. The sample has about 180,000 clones; roughly 79% are singletons. Sequencing input: PBMCs. These receptors were obtained from a man aged 40-50 years in good health and CMV-seropositive. CDR3s include the opening cysteine and the closing phenylalanine or tryptophan. D genes are given only for firm matches. Clone size is stated in some rows and not others, as once, few, many or a class when expanded.

size | D | V | CDR3
NA | NA | TRBV27 | CASRGSGVRGYTF
few | TRBD1 | TRBV5-1 | CASRGTGGNEQFF
NA | NA | TRBV28 | CASSVQGTEAFF
NA | TRBD2 | TRBV19 | CASGRGYNTDTQYF
once | NA | TRBV5-6 | CASSLTRGTFYEQYF
NA | TRBD2 | TRBV6-4 | CASSGGSGGTGELFF
few | TRBD2 | TRBV7-9 | CASSGGGTEQYF
NA | TRBD2 | TRBV4-1 | CASSQDSTSGSWYEQFF
NA | NA | TRBV6-6 | CASSWRVDQPQHF
NA | TRBD2 | TRBV5-1 | CASSPGLAGDIQYF
NA | NA | TRBV10-1 | CASSKSASEQFF
NA | NA | TRBV5-6 | CASSLRQAGNTIYF
NA | TRBD1 | TRBV29-1 | CSVDRGINEKLFF
once | TRBD2 | TRBV7-8 | CASSFESSGRPEQYF
NA | NA | TRBV15 | CATSSGRGPYEQYF
NA | TRBD1 | TRBV9 | CASSGPPGQATGELFF
NA | NA | TRBV5-6 | CASSLRGITEKLFF
NA | NA | TRBV29-1 | CSVHEGLRLQETQYF
NA | TRBD1 | TRBV5-1 | CASSPPDRAWNEQFF
NA | NA | TRBV7-6 | CASSLGGGMADTQYF
NA | TRBD1 | TRBV28 | CASSSMQQGIGEKLFF
NA | NA | TRBV28 | CASSLRERAYEQYF
NA | NA | TRBV7-7 | CASSLGRGRQETQYF
NA | TRBD1 | TRBV6-4 | CASSDSTGAYGYTF
NA | NA | TRBV5-6 | CASRVPGANGLTF
NA | TRBD1 | TRBV6-1 | CASSGGDNTDTQYF
NA | TRBD1 | TRBV28 | CASSRTGAASYEQYF
NA | NA | TRBV5-1 | CASSREGRRSNYGYTF
NA | NA | TRBV29-1 | CSARGDTGELFF
few | TRBD1 | TRBV28 | CASSWGTGGNYGYTF
NA | TRBD2 | TRBV27 | CASSPPRAGVGYNEQFF
once | TRBD1 | TRBV7-9 | CASSLQGAKTEAFF
few | NA | TRBV28 | CASQNSNQPQHF
NA | TRBD1 | TRBV5-1 | CASSRSTGNNEKLFF
NA | NA | TRBV5-1 | CASSLGTHGNTEAFF
once | TRBD2 | TRBV19 | CASSTRLAGEVDEQFF
NA | NA | TRBV20-1 | CSARLAETQYF
NA | NA | TRBV15 | CATRWLSNTEAFF
few | TRBD1 | TRBV6-5 | CASSYVDRGYEQYF
NA | TRBD2 | TRBV5-1 | CASSFLAGAPDTQYF
NA | NA | TRBV6-5 | CASSPQWGGNQPQHF
NA | NA | TRBV7-9 | CASSLIWGQIF
NA | TRBD2 | TRBV5-1 | CASSLASSGYQETQYF